Listed below are T cell receptor beta chains from one sample, sequenced in a study of blood T cell repertoires in COVID-19. Here immunoSEQ multiplex PCR was the method, and the copy in TCRdb shows in-frame clones only, minus some. Of 240,000 or so clones in the sample, about 87% were seen once. The sequenced sample was peripheral blood. Receptor source: a woman in her 70s with active or convalescent COVID-19. CDR3s include the opening cysteine and the closing phenylalanine or tryptophan. Fields, in order: J gene, clone size, CDR3 length, V gene, D gene, CDR3 DNA, CDR3 protein. A D gene is named only where the DNA matches it firmly. Rows give clone size only sometimes, using once, few, many, or a class for an expanded clone.

>TRBJ2-5|.|13|TRBV24-1|TRBD1
TGTGCCACCAAGGACAGGTCGGGGAAGACCCAGTACTTC
CATKDRSGKTQYF
>TRBJ1-1|many|16|TRBV19|.
TGTGCCACATCGGACATTTCCACCCTTCAGAACACTGAAGCTTTCTTT
CATSDISTLQNTEAFF
>TRBJ2-3|.|14|TRBV10-2|.
TGCGCCAGCAGTGAAGTTGGGGGCTTGGATACGCAGTATTTT
CASSEVGGLDTQYF
>TRBJ1-6|few|15|TRBV4-3|.
TGCGCCAGCAGCCCTTCCGGGGGAAATAATTCACCCCTCCACTTT
CASSPSGGNNSPLHF
>TRBJ1-2|.|14|TRBV6-5|.
TGTGCCAGCAGTCTCGGCGGCAGTGTCTATGGCTACACCTTC
CASSLGGSVYGYTF
>TRBJ1-5|.|14|TRBV18|.
TGTGCCAGCTCACCAGAGACAGGAGGTCAGCCCCAGCATTTT
CASSPETGGQPQHF
>TRBJ2-1|few|14|TRBV10-2|TRBD2
TGCGCCAGCCATCCAGCGGGGGGGCTCAATGAGCAGTTCTTC
CASHPAGGLNEQFF
>TRBJ1-4|.|14|TRBV19|TRBD1
TGTGCCAGTAGTCCCGGGACAGAAAATGAAAAACTGTTTTTT
CASSPGTENEKLFF
>TRBJ2-5|.|13|TRBV7-2|.
TGTGCCAGCAGCTTAGTAGGGAGAGAGACCCAGTACTTC
CASSLVGRETQYF
>TRBJ1-2|.|14|TRBV19|.
TGTGCCAGTAGGACAGAAACGGGGGGTAGTGGCTACACCTTC
CASRTETGGSGYTF
>TRBJ2-7|.|15|TRBV5-5|.
TGTGCCAGCAGCTGGTTGGCGGGACCTACCTACGAGCAGTACTTC
CASSWLAGPTYEQYF
>TRBJ2-3|.|15|TRBV10-2|TRBD2
TGCGCCAGCAATACGGGACTAGCGGACACAGATACGCAGTATTTT
CASNTGLADTDTQYF
>TRBJ2-2|.|14|TRBV5-1|.
TGCGCCAGCACCGTGGGGGGAAGTACCGGGGAGCTGTTTTTT
CASTVGGSTGELFF
>TRBJ2-1|.|17|TRBV7-3|TRBD2
TGTGCCAGCAGCTTAAAAGGACTAGCGGGGGGTGGTAATGAGCAGTTCTTC
CASSLKGLAGGGNEQFF
>TRBJ2-3|once|16|TRBV6-5|.
TGTGCCAGCAGTTACTCGTGGGGCGGGGTAACAGATACGCAGTATTTT
CASSYSWGGVTDTQYF
>TRBJ2-7|.|15|TRBV5-3|TRBD1
TGTGCCAGAAGCGTCGGGACAGGGGTTCCCTACGAGCAGTACTTC
CARSVGTGVPYEQYF
>TRBJ2-1|.|15|TRBV24-1|TRBD2
TGTGCCACCAGTGATTCCTCACTGACTAGCGGGGTGCAGTTCTTC
CATSDSSLTSGVQFF
>TRBJ2-5|.|15|TRBV3-1/TRBV3-2|.
TGTGCCAGCAGCCAAGATGCGGTCGACCGAGGTACCCAGTACTTC
CASSQDAVDRGTQYF
>TRBJ1-1|.|14|TRBV19|.
TGTGCCAGTAGTACCGTGACAGGTACTACTGAAGCTTTCTTT
CASSTVTGTTEAFF
>TRBJ1-5|.|15|TRBV6-5|.
TGTGCCAGCAGCCCGTCACACGTTAGCAATCAGCCCCAGCATTTT
CASSPSHVSNQPQHF
>TRBJ2-5|.|14|TRBV5-5|TRBD1
TGTGCCAGCAGCCAAGGGACAGCACAAGAGACCCAGTACTTC
CASSQGTAQETQYF
>TRBJ2-6|.|16|TRBV19|.
TGTGCCAGTAGTATGGAGTCACTCTCTGGGGCCAACGTCCTGACTTTC
CASSMESLSGANVLTF
>TRBJ2-1|.|14|TRBV29-1|.
TGCAGCGTTGCCCCTCGGAGGCCCTACAATGAGCAGTTCTTC
CSVAPRRPYNEQFF
>TRBJ2-5|.|15|TRBV7-2|.
TGTGCCAGCAGCTTATTGGGGACACAACAAGAGACCCAGTACTTC
CASSLLGTQQETQYF
>TRBJ1-2|once|14|TRBV7-9|TRBD1
TGTGCCAGCAGCCCGGGACAGGGCGGCTATGGCTACACCTTC
CASSPGQGGYGYTF
>TRBJ2-1|.|15|TRBV3-1/TRBV3-2|.
TGTGCCAGCAGCCCATGGGGGCCTAAGGTCAATGAGCAGCTCTTC
CASSPWGPKVNEQLF
>TRBJ1-5|once|15|TRBV7-9|.
TGTGCCAGCAGCTTAACGGACGGGGGTTATCAGCCCCAGCATTTT
CASSLTDGGYQPQHF